What follows are 27 T cell receptor beta chains derived from one specimen sequenced in a study of blood T cell repertoires in COVID-19. Measured with immunoSEQ multiplex PCR; TCRdb has only the in-frame clones, and not every one. In the table there are fewer than 25,000 clones, 80% to 90% of which are singletons. Sequencing input: peripheral blood. These receptors were collected from a human donor with acute or convalescent COVID-19. The donor label of this sample is uncertain.

Written as DNA, the CDR3 is TGTGCCAGCAGCGGCCCGACAGTGTCCTCTGGGGCCAACGTCCTGACTTTC. Its protein product is CASSGPTVSSGANVLTF. The rearrangement uses TRBV21-1 and TRBJ2-6; the table's D call TRBD1 went unverified against the DNA. TRBV21-1 is described as a pseudogene. The CDR3 is 17 amino acids.

V usage is TRBV27 and J usage is TRBJ1-4; no clear D. CDR1 is MNHEY and CDR2 is SMNVEV in the germline V gene (reference sequence). V lost 4 bases to trimming and J lost 5 bases, with 17 bases between them. The CDR3 sequence is 16 residues long. CDR3 region: CASSSGRGGSNEKLFF. CDR3 bases: TGTGCCAGCAGTTCCGGACGGGGAGGGTCGAATGAAAAACTGTTTTTT. The whole variable domain, filled in from reference TRBV27 and TRBJ1-4, reads EAQVTQNPRYLITVTGKKLTVTCSQNMNHEYMSWYRQDPGLGLRQIYYSMNVEVTDKGDVPEGYKVSRKEKRNFPLILESPSPNQTSLYFCASSSGRGGSNEKLFFGSGTQLSVL.

The gene calls are TRBV10-3 and TRBJ2-5, with unresolved D. V lost 2 bases and J 4 bases, leaving 5 bases between the germline ends. The CDR3 sequence is 12 residues long. Germline CDR1 is ENHRY and CDR2 is SYGVKD. The CDR3 sequence: CAISEAGETQYF. The CDR3 bases are TGTGCCATCAGTGAGGCCGGAGAGACCCAGTACTTC.

J is TRBJ2-3 and V is TRBV5-1; D is perhaps TRBD2 (5 bases). The CDR3 consists of 14 residues. The germline CDR1 and CDR2 sequences are SGHRS and YFSETQ. Trimming left V 4 bases short and J 3 bases short, with 12 bases between. CDR3 loop: CASSGGLLTDTQYF. The DNA for the CDR3 is TGCGCCAGCAGCGGCGGACTGTTAACAGATACGCAGTATTTT.

This CDR3 reads CASIRTLNTEAFF. The CDR3, as DNA: TGTGCCAGCATCAGGACTTTGAACACTGAAGCTTTCTTT. V usage is TRBV6-5 and J usage is TRBJ1-1; D not certain. The CDR3 loop spans 13 amino acids. V lost 7 bases to trimming and J lost 0 bases, with 9 bases between them. CDR1 and CDR2 (germline): MNHEY, SVGAGI.

V and J are TRBV7-2 and TRBJ1-1, with TRBD1 identical over 9 bases. The CDR3 has 15 residues. Trimming at V came to 1 base and at J to 4 bases, leaving 4 bases not matched to a gene. Germline V lookup: CDR1 SGHTA, CDR2 FQGNSA. The CDR3 nucleotides are TGTGCCAGCAGCTTAGTAGGACAGGGGAGCACTGAAGCTTTCTTT. Translation gives CASSLVGQGSTEAFF.

A few counts support this clone. The CDR3 region is CASSLVRASYGYTF. The CDR3 coding sequence is TGTGCCAGCAGCTTAGTCAGGGCCAGCTATGGCTACACCTTC. V usage is TRBV11-2 and J usage is TRBJ1-2, with D perhaps matching TRBD1 (5 bases). Trimming pared 1 base from V and 4 bases from J, leaving 10 bases between. CDR1 SGHAT and CDR2 FQNNGV come from the germline V gene. The CDR3 totals 14 residues.

This chain links TRBV30 with TRBJ1-6; 7 bases line up with TRBD1. J gave up 7 bases and V 4 bases, and 4 bases lay outside the gene matches. The CDR3 consists of 13 residues. Germline V CDR1 and CDR2: GTSNPN, SVGIG (reference sequence). The CDR3 loop reads CAWTPGQNSPLHF. For the CDR3, the DNA is TGTGCCTGGACGCCGGGACAGAATTCACCCCTCCACTTT.

The chain has TRBV21-1 and TRBJ2-6; the tabulated D call, TRBD1, remains unverified against the DNA. TRBV21-1 is a documented pseudogene. This CDR3 comprises 17 residues. The CDR3 protein is CASSKGSGQGDPNVLTF. For the CDR3, the DNA is TGTGCCAGCAGCAAAGGTTCGGGACAGGGGGACCCCAACGTCCTGACTTTC.

This chain links TRBV24-1 with TRBJ2-1; 10 bases match TRBD1. With V trimmed by 3 bases and J by 1 base, 2 bases remained unmatched. This CDR3 has 16 residues. Germline V lookup: CDR1 KGHDR, CDR2 SFDVKD. As DNA, the CDR3 is TGTGCCACCAGTGATGGGACAGGGGCATCCTACAATGAGCAGTTCTTC. This sequence encodes CATSDGTGASYNEQFF.

V is TRBV10-3 and J is TRBJ2-1; D not certain. The CDR3 length is 12 residues. Germline V gene data show CDR1 as ENHRY and CDR2 as SYGVKD. V lost 10 bases and J lost 2, with 9 bases in between. The CDR3 DNA sequence: TGTGCCACCCAAGAGACCTACAATGAGCAGTTCTTC. This translates into CATQETYNEQFF.

V is TRBV29-1 and J is TRBJ1-1; no reliable D call. The V gene's germline CDR1 is SQVTM and CDR2 ANQGSEA. CDR3 length: 11 amino acids. Trimming stripped 7 bases from V and 8 bases from J, with 14 bases between. CDR3 bases: TGCAGCGAAATGGTCCGGGGAGAAGCTTTCTTT. As protein: CSEMVRGEAFF.

This clone came up a few times. The chain couples TRBV7-9 to TRBJ2-2; 14 bases line up with TRBD2. CDR1 is SEHNR and CDR2 is FQNEAQ in the germline V gene (reference sequence). The CDR3 runs to 19 residues. J gave up 3 bases and V 6 bases, and 12 bases lay outside the gene matches. CDR3 loop: CASSSPGLAGEWDTGELFF. In nucleotides, the CDR3 is TGTGCCAGCAGTTCCCCGGGACTAGCGGGAGAGTGGGACACCGGGGAGCTGTTTTTT.

The V gene is TRBV2, the J gene TRBJ1-1; a possible D gene is TRBD1 (6 bases). CDR1 and CDR2 from the germline V gene are SNHLY and FYNNEI. This CDR3 comprises 13 residues. V was pared by 9 bases and J by 3 bases, with 14 bases between. For the CDR3, the DNA is TGTGCCAGTGGACAGTGGAAGGACACTGAAGCTTTCTTT. It encodes CASGQWKDTEAFF.

The chain has TRBV19 and TRBJ2-5, with 10 positions matching TRBD1. CDR3 size: 16 residues. V lost 3 bases and J lost 2; bases outside the gene matches: 6. CDR1 LNHDA and CDR2 SQIVND come from the germline V gene (reference sequence). CDR3 coding DNA: TGTGCCAGTAGTATTCGGACAGGGGGGGCTCAAGAGACCCAGTACTTC. Its translation is CASSIRTGGAQETQYF.

The chain uses TRBV6-5 and TRBJ2-7, with 11 bases fitting TRBD2. J was trimmed by 4 bases and V by 6 bases; bases with no gene match: 5. This CDR3 has 14 residues. Germline V gene lookup returns CDR1 MNHEY and CDR2 SVGAGI. CDR3 DNA: TGTGCCAGCAGCGGACTAGCGGGCTCATACGAGCAGTACTTC. Amino acid sequence: CASSGLAGSYEQYF.

A few counts support this clone. The chain couples TRBV4-1 to TRBJ1-2; 9 bases align to TRBD1. The CDR3 totals 16 residues. J was trimmed by 1 base and V by 3 bases; bases with no gene match: 6. Germline CDR1 and CDR2: MGHRA and YSYEKL. CDR3 DNA sequence: TGCGCCAGCAGCCACTCCCGGGACAGGGATAACTATGGCTACACCTTC. Translating gives CASSHSRDRDNYGYTF.

To note about this clone: The junction and the germline gene differ at one end; a read error may be behind it. This CDR3 is CARREGDNSPLHF. CDR3 sequence (DNA): TGTGCCCGGAGAGAAGGGGATAATTCACCCCTCCACTTT. The chain is built from TRBV30 and TRBJ1-6; perhaps TRBD1 as D (5 bases). This CDR3 spans 13 amino acids. CDR1 and CDR2 from the germline V gene are GTSNPN and SVGIG (reference sequence).

The chain employs TRBV6-5 and TRBJ1-6; 7 positions agree with TRBD1. Looked up from germline, CDR1 is MNHEY and CDR2 is SVGAGI. The length of the CDR3 is 15 residues. V was pared by 7 bases and J by 6 bases, with 9 bases of the junction left unmatched. The CDR3 nucleotides read TGTGCCAGCACTTCTCCGGGACAGTTTAATTCACCCCTCCACTTT. The encoded protein is CASTSPGQFNSPLHF.

The chain links TRBV7-2 to TRBJ2-1, with 7 bases that match TRBD1. The J segment lost 9 bases and the V segment lost 1 base, leaving 3 bases of the junction unmatched. Germline V gene lookup returns CDR1 SGHTA and CDR2 FQGNSA. This CDR3 has 13 amino acids. CDR3 DNA sequence: TGTGCCAGCAGCTTAGTAGGGGGCTCTGAGCAGTTCTTC. Translation: CASSLVGGSEQFF.

The rearrangement uses TRBV6-5 and TRBJ1-4; possibly TRBD1 for D (6 bases). CDR3 size: 15 residues. The germline V gene encodes CDR1 MNHEY and CDR2 SVGAGI. Trimming stripped 5 bases from V and 5 bases from J, with 15 bases between. CDR3 in DNA: TGTGCCAGCAGTCACCAAGGGGGACCGAATGAAAAACTGTTTTTT. Its translation is CASSHQGGPNEKLFF.

J is TRBJ2-5 and V is TRBV2, with TRBD1 identical over 10 bases. The CDR3 covers 14 residues. CDR1 SNHLY and CDR2 FYNNEI come from the germline V gene. J lost 5 bases, V lost 4 bases, and 4 bases had no gene match. The CDR3 bases are TGTGCCAGCAGTGGGACAGGGGGAGAGGAGACCCAGTACTTC. Residues: CASSGTGGEETQYF.

The V call is TRBV6-4, the J call TRBJ2-1, with 10 bases that match TRBD2. Germline-derived CDR1 and CDR2 are MRHNA and SNTAGT. J was trimmed by 8 bases and V by 6 bases; bases with no gene match: 10. The CDR3 has 15 residues. This CDR3 reads CASSRESGRVYEQFF. CDR3 nucleotides: TGTGCCAGCAGCAGGGAGAGCGGGAGGGTATATGAGCAGTTCTTC.

This rearrangement joins TRBV7-3 to TRBJ2-1, with D possibly matching TRBD2 (5 bases). Trimming pared 3 bases from V and 14 bases from J, leaving 11 bases between. The V gene's germline CDR1 is SGHTA and CDR2 FQGTGA. This CDR3 spans 11 amino acids. CDR3 nucleotide sequence: TGTGCCAGCAGCTTGCGGGCGGCAGAGTTCTTC. This encodes CASSLRAAEFF.

This chain connects TRBV2 to TRBJ1-5; a weak D match, TRBD1 (5 bases). The germline V gene has CDR1 SNHLY and CDR2 FYNNEI. The germline V and J ends were trimmed by 0 bases and 4 bases, with 25 bases remaining between them. The CDR3 runs 20 residues. The CDR3 region has the DNA TGTGCCAGCAGTGAAGCTCTGACAGCTACCGGGGTACGGGGGAATCAGCCCCAGCATTTT. This codes for CASSEALTATGVRGNQPQHF.

The V call is TRBV7-9, the J call TRBJ1-1; a possible D gene is TRBD1 (6 bases). Germline CDR1 SEHNR, CDR2 FQNEAQ (reference sequence). Trimming stripped 5 bases from V and 2 bases from J, with 15 bases between. The CDR3 runs 15 residues. This CDR3 is CASSPNTGSNTEAFF. CDR3 DNA: TGTGCCAGCAGCCCTAATACAGGGAGCAACACTGAAGCTTTCTTT.

The CDR3 DNA follows: TGTGCCAGCAGCCCCGAGAGTAATGAAGCTTTCTTT. It encodes CASSPESNEAFF. The chain uses TRBV11-2 and TRBJ1-1, with unresolved D. Trimming stripped 5 bases from V and 7 bases from J, with 11 bases between. Per the germline V gene, CDR1 is SGHAT and CDR2 is FQNNGV. The CDR3 loop spans 12 amino acids.